This TCR beta chain emerged from a study of identical twins (dated by TCRdb to the mid-2010s). Turning to the overall study: The study deep-sequenced TCR alpha and beta repertoires from monozygotic twins, unrelated adults of various ages and cord blood to test whether fetal clonotypes persist. Replicate twin experiments were performed at different times using different library preparation protocols to rule out contamination.

V sheds 0 bases and J sheds 4 bases, leaving 8 bases between their ends. Its CDR3 holds 13 amino acids, cysteine through phenylalanine. Only CDR3 DNA remains: 39 bases, in frame from the first base. CDR1 and CDR2, looked up from the germline V gene (reference sequence), are DFQATT and SNEGSKA. All donors were healthy Caucasians. The researchers also sequenced three unrelated adults who were not twins: a male aged 18 to 29, a male aged 50 to 60, and a female aged 50 to 60. Using Miltenyi CD45RO+ enrichment and human naive T-cell isolation kits, memory (CD45RO+) and naive T cells were isolated from PBMC. Overall study outcomes, separate from this receptor: In monozygotic twins, recombination models systematically underestimated out-of-frame TCR alpha sharing, but the models matched the sharing seen between unrelated individuals. Abundant cord blood beta clonotypes carried fewer insertions; young adult naive repertoires showed a weaker similar trend, while memory repertoires showed none. A weaker excess of twin sharing was found in beta out-of-frame sequences because the signal-to-noise ratio was lowered by fewer shared sequences. Compared with coincidental sharing between unrelated individuals, out-of-frame TCR alpha sequences shared between twins showed an excess of sequences with low generation probability. Invariant T cells such as MAIT and iNKT could partly confound zero-insertion analyses, although diverse VJ usage argued against such confounding for most clonotypes. Conclusions relied on cross-sectional statistical analysis, since the same donors could not be followed over many years.

Libraries were made using 5' RACE. The instrument given in TCRdb is Illumina HiSeq 2000. Template switching introduced a universal primer binding site; the final cDNA contained a unique molecular identifier, enabling accurate counting of TCR cDNA molecules. Specific primers in the conserved constant-segment region were used to synthesize first-strand cDNA for the TCR alpha and beta chains. To control for contamination, each cDNA library was double barcoded with a SMART-Mk sample barcode plus Illumina barcodes. TruSeq adapter sequences and Illumina sample barcodes were added in two successive PCR steps. TCR alpha and beta cDNA libraries were sequenced on the Illumina HiSeq platform with custom primers. In the paper's pipeline: Unique molecular identifiers were extracted from raw reads with MiGEC, and CDR3 positions were determined with MiXCR. For each individual, recombination models were inferred using an EM algorithm with the repgenHMM and IGoR tools. Shared clonotype analysis was performed with the tcR package in R, normalizing sharing by the product of cloneset sizes. Out-of-frame nonproductive sequences were analyzed to study raw recombination free of thymic and clonal selection effects. The raw public reads went through TCRdb reprocessing: fastp at Q25, MiXCR clone calling, in-frame beta chains kept. Merged by CDR3 protein, the rows form single entries marked with the most common genes and DNA. TCRdb, not the original authors, processed these V and J calls. This sample has about 690,000 distinct CDR3 sequences in its table, and approximately 6.1% of those were observed once. Under 2% of the sample belongs to the ten largest clones.

The table lists this clonotype with many counts. No cognate antigen has been identified for it. Base qualities are not provided; no much larger clone lies one nucleotide away. Material for sequencing was naive T cells sorted from blood. What this sample's cell subset or site label stands for: cells isolated with a human naive T-cell isolation kit. The sequence came from a man aged 18-30 years in good health. This chain is built from TRBV20-1 and TRBJ2-3; no D segment can be confidently identified. The DNA sequence reads TGCAGTGCTAGAGACAGTCCTGCAGATACGCAGTATTTT. It translates to CSARDSPADTQYF.